A selection of T cell receptor beta chains follows, all from one sample in a study of beta chain features in type 1 diabetes. The method was immunoSEQ multiplex PCR; TCRdb's version includes in-frame clones alone and lacks a portion of them. Of some 700,000 clones listed, roughly an eighth are singletons. What was sequenced was naive CD4+ T cells from blood. The receptors originated from a man aged 18 to 29 with type 1 diabetes. Each CDR3 is given with its conserved first and last residue. Fields, in order: J gene, D gene, clone size, V gene, CDR3 protein, CDR3 DNA. The D gene is left open where the match is weak. A row's size may be missing; if present it is once, few, many or a size class.

TRBJ1-4	NA	NA	TRBV10-3	CAISEGGSTNEKLFF	TGTGCCATCAGTGAGGGGGGATCAACTAATGAAAAACTGTTTTTT
TRBJ2-5	TRBD2	once	TRBV28	CASSLFGGGRETQYF	TGTGCCAGCAGTTTATTTGGCGGGGGGAGAGAGACCCAGTACTTC
TRBJ2-5	NA	NA	TRBV7-9	CASSLLGTGFYQETQYF	TGTGCCAGCAGCTTATTAGGAACAGGGTTCTACCAAGAGACCCAGTACTTC
TRBJ2-5	TRBD1	NA	TRBV18	CASSPFFGQGNLETQYF	TGTGCCAGCTCACCGTTCTTTGGACAGGGTAACCTAGAGACCCAGTACTTC
TRBJ2-5	NA	NA	TRBV7-9	CASSLVPQLQETQYF	TGTGCCAGCAGCTTAGTTCCCCAGCTCCAAGAGACCCAGTACTTC
TRBJ1-1	NA	NA	TRBV5-1	CASSLFWTDIEAFF	TGCGCCAGCAGCTTATTCTGGACAGACATTGAAGCTTTCTTT
TRBJ2-2	NA	few	TRBV30	CAWNTGANTGELFF	TGTGCCTGGAATACGGGAGCGAACACCGGGGAGCTGTTTTTT
TRBJ2-5	NA	NA	TRBV6-5	CASSYGAQGGQETQYF	TGTGCCAGCAGTTACGGGGCGCAGGGAGGCCAAGAGACCCAGTACTTC
TRBJ2-1	NA	NA	TRBV6-1	CALYHLRNNEQFF	TGTGCCCTATACCACCTCCGAAACAATGAGCAGTTCTTC
TRBJ2-7	TRBD1	NA	TRBV7-2	CASRRTGSHEQYF	TGTGCCAGCAGACGGACAGGGTCCCACGAGCAGTACTTC
TRBJ1-6	NA	NA	TRBV2	CASRSGVSPLHF	TGTGCCAGCAGATCAGGGGTCTCACCCCTCCACTTT
TRBJ2-5	NA	few	TRBV28	CASKPRGGGETQYF	TGTGCCAGCAAACCCAGGGGTGGGGGTGAGACCCAGTACTTC
TRBJ1-2	TRBD1	NA	TRBV30	CAWSIRDRPYGYTF	TGTGCCTGGAGTATACGGGACAGACCTTATGGCTACACCTTC
TRBJ1-1	TRBD1	few	TRBV5-1	CASSLVPGGMNTEAFF	TGCGCCAGCAGCTTGGTGCCAGGGGGCATGAACACTGAAGCTTTCTTT
TRBJ2-5	TRBD2	NA	TRBV28	CASSTTSGEETQYF	TGTGCCAGCAGTACGACTAGCGGGGAAGAGACCCAGTACTTC
TRBJ2-3	NA	few	TRBV30	CAWSAEDLTDTQYF	TGTGCCTGGAGCGCGGAGGACCTCACAGATACGCAGTATTTT
TRBJ1-2	NA	few	TRBV6-1	CASSAEAGPWRDYTF	TGTGCCAGCAGTGCCGAGGCAGGCCCTTGGAGAGACTACACCTTC
TRBJ2-6	NA	few	TRBV5-6	CASSLPYRESSGANVLTF	TGTGCCAGCAGCTTACCATACAGGGAGAGCTCTGGGGCCAACGTCCTGACTTTC
TRBJ1-2	TRBD1	few	TRBV30	CAWTGTGINYGYTF	TGTGCCTGGACTGGGACAGGGATAAACTATGGCTACACCTTC
TRBJ2-2	NA	few	TRBV5-4	CASSPSPNTGELFF	TGTGCCAGCAGCCCATCGCCGAACACCGGGGAGCTGTTTTTT
TRBJ1-5	NA	few	TRBV5-1	CASSLAVGKQPQHF	TGCGCCAGCAGCTTGGCAGTTGGGAAGCAGCCCCAGCATTTT
TRBJ1-6	NA	NA	TRBV2	CARRTEYNSPLHF	TGTGCCAGACGGACAGAGTATAATTCACCCCTCCACTTT
TRBJ2-3	TRBD1	NA	TRBV5-1	CASSPGQDTDTQYF	TGCGCCAGCAGCCCGGGACAGGACACAGATACGCAGTATTTT
TRBJ1-6	NA	NA	TRBV27	CASSLSTGVDSPLHF	TGTGCCAGCAGTTTATCGACAGGCGTTGATTCACCCCTCCACTTT
TRBJ2-1	NA	few	TRBV5-1	CASSRRGQRNEQFF	TGCGCCAGCAGCAGGCGGGGACAGCGCAATGAGCAGTTCTTC
TRBJ2-4	NA	few	TRBV4-1	CASSQVRTGEVKNIQYF	TGCGCCAGCAGCCAAGTAAGAACAGGGGAGGTCAAAAACATTCAGTACTTC
TRBJ2-2	NA	few	TRBV27	CASSLFGGTGELFF	TGTGCCAGCAGTTTATTCGGGGGCACCGGGGAGCTGTTTTTT
TRBJ1-5	NA	NA	TRBV2	CASHTKEQPQHF	TGTGCCAGCCATACGAAAGAACAGCCCCAGCATTTT
TRBJ1-1	NA	NA	TRBV9	CASSVAEDSRAGSTEAFF	TGTGCCAGCAGCGTAGCTGAGGACAGCCGAGCGGGGAGCACTGAAGCTTTCTTT
TRBJ1-2	NA	few	TRBV5-4	CASRLQGGEWGYTF	TGTGCCAGCAGGCTCCAGGGTGGAGAATGGGGCTACACCTTC
TRBJ2-1	TRBD1	NA	TRBV2	CASIQGAQFYNEQFF	TGTGCCAGCATCCAGGGGGCACAGTTCTACAATGAGCAGTTCTTC
TRBJ2-1	NA	NA	TRBV29-1	CSAAGSSYNEQFF	TGCAGCGCTGCGGGGAGCTCCTACAATGAGCAGTTCTTC
TRBJ1-6	NA	NA	TRBV2	CASSDPRAPLHF	TGTGCCAGCAGTGATCCGCGGGCACCCCTCCACTTT
TRBJ2-4	NA	NA	TRBV2	CASISGIGRASGKNIQYF	TGTGCCAGCATCAGTGGAATTGGCAGGGCTTCTGGCAAAAACATTCAGTACTTC
TRBJ2-5	NA	NA	TRBV11-2	CASTDWGLGQETQYF	TGTGCCAGCACCGATTGGGGATTGGGACAAGAGACCCAGTACTTC
TRBJ1-1	TRBD1	few	TRBV2	CASRGQGNTEAFF	TGTGCCAGCAGGGGACAGGGAAACACTGAAGCTTTCTTT
TRBJ2-5	NA	few	TRBV28	CASTLAAGQTQYF	TGTGCCAGCACCTTAGCGGCGGGACAGACCCAGTACTTC
TRBJ2-7	TRBD1	few	TRBV28	CASAGTGLSYEQYF	TGTGCCAGCGCCGGGACAGGGCTCTCCTACGAGCAGTACTTC
TRBJ2-7	TRBD2	NA	TRBV7-8	CASSSTLAGPYEQYF	TGTGCCAGCAGCTCGACCTTAGCGGGGCCTTACGAGCAGTACTTC
TRBJ2-2	NA	NA	TRBV5-1	CASSKVAGTNTGELFF	TGCGCCAGCAGCAAGGTCGCAGGAACGAACACCGGGGAGCTGTTTTTT